The 13 T cell receptor beta chains below come from one sample, sequenced in a study of T cell changes during pregnancy in multiple sclerosis. The data were produced by immunoSEQ multiplex PCR, yet TCRdb's version contains in-frame clones alone and is incomplete. The sample consists of roughly 40,000 clones, around 94% of them appearing once. The sequencing here drew on CD4+ T cells from peripheral blood mononuclear cells, taken before pregnancy. The origin of the receptors is a female donor with multiple sclerosis, enrolled in a pregnancy study.

DNA for the CDR3: TGTGCCAGCAGCTTAGCCTCGGGGGGAACTGGAAACACCATATATTTT. Its protein product is CASSLASGGTGNTIYF. The chain combines TRBV11-2 with TRBJ1-3; D might be TRBD1 (5 bases). The CDR3 is 16 amino acids. Trimming stripped 1 base from V and 2 bases from J, with 12 bases between. Germline-derived CDR1 and CDR2 are SGHAT and FQNNGV.

The chain links TRBV6-6 to TRBJ2-5; perhaps TRBD2 as D (5 bases). The CDR3 runs to 15 residues. The germline V gene encodes CDR1 MNHNY and CDR2 SVGAGI (reference sequence). Trimming left V 5 bases short and J 5 bases short, with 18 bases between. The CDR3 nucleotides are TGTGCCAGCAGTCGAACCCAAACTAGACGGGAGACCCAGTACTTC. It yields the protein CASSRTQTRRETQYF.

The chain links TRBV7-9 to TRBJ1-1; 8 nucleotides line up with TRBD1. The CDR3 sequence is 14 residues long. The trim removed 5 bases at V and 2 bases at J, leaving 4 bases unmatched. The germline CDR1 and CDR2 sequences are SEHNR and FQNEAQ (reference sequence). CDR3 region: CASSPDRGNTEAFF. CDR3 coding DNA: TGTGCCAGCAGCCCTGACAGGGGTAACACTGAAGCTTTCTTT. The whole variable domain, filled in from reference TRBV7-9 and TRBJ1-1, reads DTGVSQNPRHKITKRGQNVTFRCDPISEHNRLYWYRQTLGQGPEFLTYFQNEAQLEKSRLLSDRFSAERPKGSFSTLEIQRTEQGDSAMYLCASSPDRGNTEAFFGQGTRLTVV.

The chain employs TRBV20-1 and TRBJ1-1, with D unclear. Per germline, CDR1 DFQATT and CDR2 SNEGSKA (reference sequence). The CDR3 length is 10 residues. In DNA form, the CDR3 reads TGCAGGGCGACGGGTAATGAAGCTTTCTTT. This gives the protein CRATGNEAFF.

The chain is built from TRBV30 and TRBJ1-4, with D tentatively TRBD1 (6 bases). V was shortened by 0 bases and J by 10 bases, with 18 bases between the two germline ends. The V gene's germline CDR1 is GTSNPN and CDR2 SVGIG (reference sequence). This CDR3 is 15 amino acids long. The CDR3 loop is CAWSVPFVQGPKLFF. In DNA form, the CDR3 reads TGTGCCTGGAGTGTACCGTTTGTCCAGGGGCCAAAACTGTTTTTT.

The V and J genes are TRBV7-9 and TRBJ1-2; D unclear. V lost 1 base, J lost 3 bases, and 3 bases lay in between. The CDR3 length is 12 residues. Germline V lookup: CDR1 SEHNR, CDR2 FQNEAQ (reference sequence). CDR3 sequence reads: CASSLVDYGYTF. CDR3 sequence (DNA): TGTGCCAGCAGCTTAGTAGACTATGGCTACACCTTC. Full variable domain (outside the CDR3, taken from reference TRBV7-9 and TRBJ1-2): DTGVSQNPRHKITKRGQNVTFRCDPISEHNRLYWYRQTLGQGPEFLTYFQNEAQLEKSRLLSDRFSAERPKGSFSTLEIQRTEQGDSAMYLCASSLVDYGYTFGSGTRLTVV.

The chain recombines TRBV9 with TRBJ2-7, with D possibly matching TRBD2 (6 bases). V dropped 0 bases and J dropped 7 bases, with 17 bases sitting between them. Germline CDR1 is SGDLS and CDR2 is YYNGEE. This CDR3 has 15 residues. CDR3 protein: CASSVAGRSGGEQYF. Here the CDR3 DNA reads TGTGCCAGCAGCGTAGCTGGGAGGTCTGGTGGGGAGCAGTACTTC.

The CDR3 loop is CASSVQSGGPYNEQFF. DNA of the CDR3: TGTGCCAGCAGCGTACAGTCGGGAGGTCCCTACAATGAGCAGTTCTTC. The V call is TRBV9, the J call TRBJ2-1, with 7 nucleotides matching TRBD2. There are 16 residues in the CDR3. Trimming at V came to 1 base and at J to 2 bases, leaving 6 bases not matched to a gene. CDR1 and CDR2 from the germline V gene are SGDLS and YYNGEE.

This clone was recorded once. The V gene is TRBV6-4, the J gene TRBJ2-2; D is undetermined. Germline CDR1 MRHNA, CDR2 SNTAGT. V was shortened by 6 bases and J by 3 bases, with 11 bases between the two germline ends. The CDR3 consists of 14 residues. The CDR3 DNA sequence: TGTGCCAGCAGGGGCGTTGGGTACACCGGGGAGCTGTTTTTT. Its protein product is CASRGVGYTGELFF.

V gene TRBV4-2 combines with J gene TRBJ2-7; 8 positions match TRBD2. The V segment lost 6 bases and the J segment 6 bases; nucleotides outside the gene matches: 7. This CDR3 spans 13 amino acids. Germline V gene lookup returns CDR1 LGHNA and CDR2 YNFKEQ. The CDR3 region is CASSPDGLAEQYF. In DNA, the CDR3 is TGTGCCAGCAGTCCGGATGGACTAGCCGAGCAGTACTTC.

The chain employs TRBV4-2 and TRBJ2-5; D is uncertain. Germline CDR1 LGHNA, CDR2 YNFKEQ. The CDR3 loop spans 13 amino acids. The V end lost 4 bases, the J end lost 2 bases, and 8 bases lay between the germline ends. The CDR3 region has the DNA TGTGCCAGCAGCCCTCGGTATCAAGAGACCCAGTACTTC. Its protein product is CASSPRYQETQYF.

The chain links TRBV6-5 to TRBJ2-7; tentative D call: TRBD2 (5 bases). The V gene's germline CDR1 is MNHEY and CDR2 SVGAGI. Trimming cost V 10 bases and J 3 bases, with 19 bases left between them. This CDR3 spans 14 amino acids. CDR3 DNA: TGTGCCACCGGCTGGGCCGGGAACTTCTACGAGCAGTACTTC. It translates to CATGWAGNFYEQYF.

The J gene is TRBJ1-5, the V gene TRBV25-1; tentative D call: TRBD1 (5 bases). CDR3 length: 14 residues. Trimming took off 1 base at V and 4 bases at J, with 8 bases between the two ends. The germline V gene has CDR1 MGHDK and CDR2 SYGVNS. The CDR3 sequence is CASSEFGGNQPQHF. The DNA for the CDR3 is TGTGCCAGCAGTGAATTCGGGGGTAATCAGCCCCAGCATTTT.